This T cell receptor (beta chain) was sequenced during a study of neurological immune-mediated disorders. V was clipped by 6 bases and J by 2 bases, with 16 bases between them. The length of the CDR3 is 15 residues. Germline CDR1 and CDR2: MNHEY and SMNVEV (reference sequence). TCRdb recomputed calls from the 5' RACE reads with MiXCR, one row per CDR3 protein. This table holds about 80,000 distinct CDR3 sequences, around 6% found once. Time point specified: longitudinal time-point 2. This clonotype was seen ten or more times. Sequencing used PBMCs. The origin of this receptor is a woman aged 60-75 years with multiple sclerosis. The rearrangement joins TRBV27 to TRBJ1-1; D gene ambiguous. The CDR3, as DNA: TGTGCCAGCAGCCCCTCGTGGAGGCTAAACACTGAAGCTTTCTTT. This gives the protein CASSPSWRLNTEAFF.